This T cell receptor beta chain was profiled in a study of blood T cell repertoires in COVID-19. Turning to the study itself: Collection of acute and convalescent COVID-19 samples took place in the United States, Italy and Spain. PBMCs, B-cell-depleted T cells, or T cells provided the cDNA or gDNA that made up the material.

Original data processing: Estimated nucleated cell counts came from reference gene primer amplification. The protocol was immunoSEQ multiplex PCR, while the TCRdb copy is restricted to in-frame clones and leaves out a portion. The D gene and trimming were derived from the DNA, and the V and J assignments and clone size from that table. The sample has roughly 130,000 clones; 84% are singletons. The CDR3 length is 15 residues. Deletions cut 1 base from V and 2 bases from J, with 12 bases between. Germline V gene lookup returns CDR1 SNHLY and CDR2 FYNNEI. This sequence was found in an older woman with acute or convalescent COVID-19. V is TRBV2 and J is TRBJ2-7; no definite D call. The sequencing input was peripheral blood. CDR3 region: CASSEGAGRTYEQYF. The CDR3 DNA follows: TGTGCCAGCAGTGAAGGGGCAGGCAGGACCTACGAGCAGTACTTC.